This is a list of T cell receptor beta chains from one sample in a study of neurological immune-mediated disorders. TCRdb independently ran MiXCR on the 5' RACE reads; one entry per CDR3 protein. Here the sample spans 100,000 or so distinct CDR3 sequences, roughly 3.5% being singletons. Sequenced sample: PBMCs. These receptor sequences come from a young woman with multiple sclerosis. CDR3s leave out the opening cysteine and the closing phenylalanine or tryptophan. Fields, in order: V gene, J gene, clone size, D gene, CDR3 protein. The D gene is left open where the match is weak. Clone size is given for some rows only: seen once, a few or many times, or a class if the clone is expanded.

>TRBV10-3|TRBJ2-7|many|TRBD1
ATWDRGYEQY
>TRBV29-1|TRBJ2-1|many|TRBD1
SVGGRTGGNEQF
>TRBV5-1|TRBJ2-1|many|TRBD2
ASSLVGVAGGPSSYNEQF
>TRBV3-1|TRBJ2-7|many|.
ASSHAWTEHSAYEQY
>TRBV7-8|TRBJ1-6|many|.
ASSPAGGFPNSPLH
>TRBV9|TRBJ2-1|many|.
ASSVAGTLPIQWEQF
>TRBV20-1|TRBJ1-5|many|.
STRQTGTLRPQH
>TRBV25-1|TRBJ2-7|many|.
ASSWGDWRYEQY
>TRBV20-1|TRBJ1-5|many|.
SAREGERGNQPQH
>TRBV6-2/TRBV6-3|TRBJ2-1|many|.
ASSYGRLYNEQF
>TRBV29-1|TRBJ2-3|many|.
SAGPGGARDTQY
>TRBV9|TRBJ1-5|many|.
ASSVEARGQPQH
>TRBV5-5|TRBJ2-7|few|.
ASSLTPGRELAYEQY
>TRBV29-1|TRBJ1-2|many|.
SVDFGVGLSGYT
>TRBV12-3/TRBV12-4|TRBJ1-5|many|.
ASSLFPGDQPQH
>TRBV28|TRBJ2-1|few|TRBD1
ASSLLGTGVRSNEQF
>TRBV20-1|TRBJ2-5|many|TRBD2
SAKRGGNQETQY
>TRBV6-5|TRBJ2-7|many|.
ASSVSYRYEQY
>TRBV4-1|TRBJ1-4|.|.
ASSHGSEKLF
>TRBV7-9|TRBJ2-1|many|TRBD2
ASSGGLAGGKETYNEQF
>TRBV4-2|TRBJ1-1|.|.
ASSPVGELEAF
>TRBV9|TRBJ2-7|many|TRBD2
ASSTQAGGFYEQY
>TRBV7-9|TRBJ2-3|many|TRBD2
ASSSGTSGRSDTQY
>TRBV11-2|TRBJ1-2|many|.
ASSLAGDPTDGYT
>TRBV25-1|TRBJ2-1|many|.
ASSATEYNEQF
>TRBV5-1|TRBJ2-3|many|.
ASSDPGGTLSTDTQY
>TRBV4-1|TRBJ2-7|many|TRBD1
ASSRVPGQDYEQY
>TRBV12-3/TRBV12-4|TRBJ2-2|many|TRBD2
ASSLGLAGTGELF
>TRBV20-1|TRBJ2-3|many|TRBD2
SARRDYRDTDTQY
>TRBV7-3|TRBJ2-5|many|.
ASSLSPTVSRQY
>TRBV20-1|TRBJ1-2|many|.
SARDLGGPGNGYT
>TRBV28|TRBJ2-6|many|.
ASSVGDSSSGANVLT
>TRBV20-1|TRBJ1-1|many|.
SAREGGRGTEAF
>TRBV5-6|TRBJ2-6|many|TRBD1
ASSLSRDRIYSGANVLT